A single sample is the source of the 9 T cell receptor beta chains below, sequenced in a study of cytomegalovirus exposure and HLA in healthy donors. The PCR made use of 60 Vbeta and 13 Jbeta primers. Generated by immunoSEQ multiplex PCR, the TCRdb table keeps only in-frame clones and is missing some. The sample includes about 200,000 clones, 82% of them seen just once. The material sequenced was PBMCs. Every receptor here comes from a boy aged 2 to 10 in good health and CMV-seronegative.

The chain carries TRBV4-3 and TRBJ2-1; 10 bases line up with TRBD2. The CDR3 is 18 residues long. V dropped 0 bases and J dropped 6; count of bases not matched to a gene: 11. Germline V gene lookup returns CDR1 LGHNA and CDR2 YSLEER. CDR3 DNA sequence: TGCGCCAGCAGCCAAGATTGGCTAGCGGGGGCGTCGGGCAATGAGCAGTTCTTC. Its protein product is CASSQDWLAGASGNEQFF.

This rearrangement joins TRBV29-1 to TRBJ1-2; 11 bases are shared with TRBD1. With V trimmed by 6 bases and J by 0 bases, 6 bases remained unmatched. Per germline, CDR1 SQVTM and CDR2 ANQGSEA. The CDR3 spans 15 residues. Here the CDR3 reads CSVGDRGGPNYGYTF. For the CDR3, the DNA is TGCAGCGTGGGGGACAGGGGGGGTCCTAACTATGGCTACACCTTC.

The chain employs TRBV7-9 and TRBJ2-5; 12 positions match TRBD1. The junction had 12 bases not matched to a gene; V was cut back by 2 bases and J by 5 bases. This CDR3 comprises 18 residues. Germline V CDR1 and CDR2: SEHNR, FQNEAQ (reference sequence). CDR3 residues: CASSLWAGTGGLRETQYF. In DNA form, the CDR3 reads TGTGCCAGCAGCTTATGGGCCGGGACAGGGGGCTTGCGGGAGACCCAGTACTTC. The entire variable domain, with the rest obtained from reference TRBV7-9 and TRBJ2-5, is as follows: DTGVSQNPRHKITKRGQNVTFRCDPISEHNRLYWYRQTLGQGPEFLTYFQNEAQLEKSRLLSDRFSAERPKGSFSTLEIQRTEQGDSAMYLCASSLWAGTGGLRETQYFGPGTRLLVL.

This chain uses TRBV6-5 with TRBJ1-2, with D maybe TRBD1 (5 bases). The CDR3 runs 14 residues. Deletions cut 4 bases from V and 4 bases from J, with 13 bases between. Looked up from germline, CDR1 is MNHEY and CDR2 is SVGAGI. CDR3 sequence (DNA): TGTGCCAGCAGTTTGACAGAGGAACTCTATGGCTACACCTTC. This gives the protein CASSLTEELYGYTF.

The CDR3 is CASSRMEDYGYTF. As DNA, the CDR3 is TGTGCCAGCAGCCGAATGGAGGACTATGGCTACACCTTC. The V gene is TRBV5-5, the J gene TRBJ1-2; the D is unclear. From germline, CDR1 is SGHKS and CDR2 YYEKEE (reference sequence). The V end lost 4 bases, the J end lost 3 bases, and 10 bases lay between the germline ends. CDR3 length: 13 amino acids.

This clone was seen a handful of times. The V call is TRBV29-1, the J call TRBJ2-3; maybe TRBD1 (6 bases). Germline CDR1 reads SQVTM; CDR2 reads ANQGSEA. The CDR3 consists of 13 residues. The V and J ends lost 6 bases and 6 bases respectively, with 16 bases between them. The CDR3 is CSVMGALLDTQYF. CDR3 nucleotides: TGCAGCGTCATGGGGGCCTTACTGGATACGCAGTATTTT.

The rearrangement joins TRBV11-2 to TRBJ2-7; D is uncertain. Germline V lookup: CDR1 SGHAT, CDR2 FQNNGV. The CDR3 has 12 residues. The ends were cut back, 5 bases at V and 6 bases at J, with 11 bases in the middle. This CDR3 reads CASSHAGSEQYF. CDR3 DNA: TGTGCCAGCAGCCACGCCGGTAGCGAGCAGTACTTC.

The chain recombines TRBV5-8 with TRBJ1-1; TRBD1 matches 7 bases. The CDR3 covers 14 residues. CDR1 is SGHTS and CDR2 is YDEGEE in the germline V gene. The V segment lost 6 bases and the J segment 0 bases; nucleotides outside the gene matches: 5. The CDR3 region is CASIYRGLNTEAFF. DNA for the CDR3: TGTGCCAGCATATACAGGGGCTTGAACACTGAAGCTTTCTTT.

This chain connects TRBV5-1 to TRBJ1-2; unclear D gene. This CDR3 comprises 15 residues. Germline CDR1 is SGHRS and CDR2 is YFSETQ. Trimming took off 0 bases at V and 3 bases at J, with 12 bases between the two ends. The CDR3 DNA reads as TGCGCCAGCAGCTTGGAGGCGGGGAGGTACTATGGCTACACCTTC. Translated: CASSLEAGRYYGYTF.